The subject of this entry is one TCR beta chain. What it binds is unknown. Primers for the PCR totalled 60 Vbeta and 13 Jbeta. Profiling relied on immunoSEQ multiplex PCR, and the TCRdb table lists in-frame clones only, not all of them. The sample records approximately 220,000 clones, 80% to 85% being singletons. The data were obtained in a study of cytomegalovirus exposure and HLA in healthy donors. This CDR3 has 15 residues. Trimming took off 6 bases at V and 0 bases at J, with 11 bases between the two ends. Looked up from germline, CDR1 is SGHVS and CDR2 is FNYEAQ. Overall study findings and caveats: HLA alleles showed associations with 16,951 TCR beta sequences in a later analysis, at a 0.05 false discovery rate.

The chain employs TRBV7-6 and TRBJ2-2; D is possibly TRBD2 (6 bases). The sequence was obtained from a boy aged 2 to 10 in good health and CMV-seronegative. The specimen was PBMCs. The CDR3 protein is CASSWDSSNTGELFF. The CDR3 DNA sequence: TGTGCCAGCAGTTGGGACTCCTCGAACACCGGGGAGCTGTTTTTT.